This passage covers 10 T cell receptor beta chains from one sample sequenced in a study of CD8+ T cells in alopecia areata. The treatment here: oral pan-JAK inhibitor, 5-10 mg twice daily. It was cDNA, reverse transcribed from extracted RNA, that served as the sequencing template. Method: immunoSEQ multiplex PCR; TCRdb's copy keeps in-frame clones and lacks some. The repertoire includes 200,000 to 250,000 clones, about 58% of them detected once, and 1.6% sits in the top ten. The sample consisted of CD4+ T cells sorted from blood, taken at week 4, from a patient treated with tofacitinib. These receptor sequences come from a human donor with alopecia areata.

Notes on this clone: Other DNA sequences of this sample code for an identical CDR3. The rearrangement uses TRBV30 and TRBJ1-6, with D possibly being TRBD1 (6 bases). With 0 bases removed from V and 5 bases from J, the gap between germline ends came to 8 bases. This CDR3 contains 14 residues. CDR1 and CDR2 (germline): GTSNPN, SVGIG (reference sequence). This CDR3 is CAWSVRQDNSPLHF. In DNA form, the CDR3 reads TGTGCCTGGAGTGTACGACAGGATAATTCACCCCTCCACTTT.

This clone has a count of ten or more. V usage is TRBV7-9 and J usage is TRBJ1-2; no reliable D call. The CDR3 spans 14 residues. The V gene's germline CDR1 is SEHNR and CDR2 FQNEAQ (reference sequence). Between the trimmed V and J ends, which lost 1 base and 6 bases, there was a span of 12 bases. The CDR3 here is CASSLGVSGNGYTF. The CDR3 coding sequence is TGTGCCAGCAGCTTAGGGGTTTCGGGAAATGGCTACACCTTC.

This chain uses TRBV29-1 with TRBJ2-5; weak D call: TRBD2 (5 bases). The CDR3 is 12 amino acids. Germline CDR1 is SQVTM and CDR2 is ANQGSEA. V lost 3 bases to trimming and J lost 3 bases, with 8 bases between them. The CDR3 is CSVERVKETQYF. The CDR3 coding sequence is TGCAGCGTTGAGAGGGTGAAAGAGACCCAGTACTTC.

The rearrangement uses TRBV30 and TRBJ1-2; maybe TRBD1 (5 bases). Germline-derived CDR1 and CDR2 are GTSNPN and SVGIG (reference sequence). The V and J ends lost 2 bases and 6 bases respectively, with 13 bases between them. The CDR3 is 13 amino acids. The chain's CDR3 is CAWSSGARNGYTF. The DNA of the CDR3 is TGTGCCTGGAGTTCTGGGGCGCGAAATGGCTACACCTTC.

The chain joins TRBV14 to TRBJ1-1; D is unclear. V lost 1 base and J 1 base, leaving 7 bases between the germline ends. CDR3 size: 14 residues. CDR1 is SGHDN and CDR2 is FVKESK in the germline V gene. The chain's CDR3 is CASSQVAGNTEAFF. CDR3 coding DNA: TGTGCCAGCAGCCAAGTAGCTGGGAACACTGAAGCTTTCTTT.

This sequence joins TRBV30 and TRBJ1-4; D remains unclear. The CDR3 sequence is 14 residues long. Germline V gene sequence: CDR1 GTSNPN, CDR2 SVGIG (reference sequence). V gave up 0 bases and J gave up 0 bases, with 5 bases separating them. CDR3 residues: CAWSVTATNEKLFF. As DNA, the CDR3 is TGTGCCTGGAGTGTAACTGCAACTAATGAAAAACTGTTTTTT.

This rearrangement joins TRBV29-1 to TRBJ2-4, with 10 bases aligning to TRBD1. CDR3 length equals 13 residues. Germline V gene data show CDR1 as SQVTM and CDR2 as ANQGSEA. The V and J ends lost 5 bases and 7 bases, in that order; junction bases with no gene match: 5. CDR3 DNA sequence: TGCAGCGTTCTCGGACAGGGGGGTAACATTCAGTACTTC. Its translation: CSVLGQGGNIQYF. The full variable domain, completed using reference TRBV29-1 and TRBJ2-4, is SAVISQKPSRDICQRGTSLTIQCQVDSQVTMMFWYRQQPGQSLTLIATANQGSEATYESGFVIDKFPISRPNLTFSTLTVSNMSPEDSSIYLCSVLGQGGNIQYFGAGTRLSVL.

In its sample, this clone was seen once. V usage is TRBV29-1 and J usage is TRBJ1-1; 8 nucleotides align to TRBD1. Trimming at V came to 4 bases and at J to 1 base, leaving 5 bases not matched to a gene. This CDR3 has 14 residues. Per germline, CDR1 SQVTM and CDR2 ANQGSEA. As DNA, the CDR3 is TGCAGCGTTGGACAGGGGCGGTCGAACACTGAAGCTTTCTTT. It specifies CSVGQGRSNTEAFF.

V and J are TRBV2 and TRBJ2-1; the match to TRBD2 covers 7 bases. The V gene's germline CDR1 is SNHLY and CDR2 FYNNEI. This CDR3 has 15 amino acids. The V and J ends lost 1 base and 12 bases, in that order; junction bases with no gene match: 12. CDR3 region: CASSEGLAAARGQFF. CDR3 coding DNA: TGTGCCAGCAGTGAAGGGCTAGCGGCAGCCCGAGGGCAGTTCTTC.

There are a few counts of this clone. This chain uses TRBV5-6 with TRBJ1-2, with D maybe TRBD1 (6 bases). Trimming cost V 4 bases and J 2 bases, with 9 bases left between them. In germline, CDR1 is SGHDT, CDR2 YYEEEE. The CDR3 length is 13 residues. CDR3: CASSQQGNYGYTF. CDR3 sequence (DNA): TGTGCCAGCAGCCAACAGGGCAACTATGGCTACACCTTC.